This T cell receptor (beta chain) was documented in a study of CD8 T cells in ankylosing spondylitis. General study points: Roughly eight highly homologous variants made up a TCR beta motif that seemed to typify ankylosing spondylitis blood. Disease-associated clonotypes exhibited CD8+ identity and were relatively infrequent in peripheral blood.

Scientists made TCR beta libraries using quantitative 5'-RACE with molecular barcodes. TCRdb fed the 5' RACE reads into MiXCR, producing one record per CDR3 protein. The sample has hundreds of thousands of distinct CDR3 sequences, around 11% seen once. Note on this clonotype: Its antigen is currently unknown.

This clonotype was obtained from a male donor with ankylosing spondylitis. Sequencing used blood, either unsorted or a sorted T cell fraction (not recorded which).

The CDR3 DNA follows: TGTGCCAGCAGCTCGACCGATAGGGGTATCTATGGCTACACCTTC. Translating gives CASSSTDRGIYGYTF. The chain has TRBV7-9 and TRBJ1-2, with D possibly TRBD1 on 5 matching bases. V was cut by 4 bases and J by 4 bases, with 16 bases left in between. CDR1 SEHNR and CDR2 FQNEAQ come from the germline V gene (reference sequence). This CDR3 has 15 amino acids.